This T cell receptor (beta chain) was obtained from a study of cytomegalovirus exposure and HLA in healthy donors. Study outcomes and limitations: Later analysis reportedly placed an Asian-associated ancestry cluster below the roughly 600-donor mean in N-insertions. Analyzed later, association rates of TCRs varied across HLA loci, with DRB1 most and HLA-C fewest. It was only CMV serostatus that was available as immune exposure information. The study put some 150 TCR beta chains on its list as cytomegalovirus-associated.

The CDR3 is 13 residues long. Germline V lookup: CDR1 SGHTA, CDR2 FQGNSA. Trimming cost V 1 base and J 7 bases, with 8 bases left between them. Concerning this clone: Its target is unknown.

The study ran its PCR with 60 Vbeta and 13 Jbeta primers. Clones were read by immunoSEQ multiplex PCR, and TCRdb kept only the in-frame ones, dropping some. The sample lists under 200,000 clones, 82% occurring once. The sequenced sample consisted of PBMCs. This clonotype was sampled from a girl under 10 years old in good health and CMV-seropositive. The rearrangement uses TRBV7-2 and TRBJ2-1; TRBD2 is a possible D gene (5 bases). The CDR3 region is CASSLETGNEQFF. In DNA, the CDR3 is TGTGCCAGCAGCTTAGAGACGGGGAATGAGCAGTTCTTC.